This T cell receptor (beta chain) was recovered during a study of cytomegalovirus exposure and HLA in healthy donors. About the research overall: Out of roughly 170 million T cells, an earlier analysis found 117 million unique TCR beta sequences in total. Early on, a data release was issued that held 85 million to 95 million unique TCRs from HLA-typed donors.

PCR was performed using 60 Vbeta and 13 Jbeta primers. Generated by immunoSEQ multiplex PCR, the TCRdb table keeps only in-frame clones and is missing some. The sample shows 120,000 to 150,000 clones, over 75% of them seen only once. About this clone itself: Its antigen is unknown.

Per the germline V gene, CDR1 is SGHRS and CDR2 is YFSETQ. The CDR3 loop spans 15 amino acids. The V and J ends lost 4 bases and 4 bases respectively, with 17 bases between them. Regarding the study as a whole: In a later analysis, HLA-C alleles had the fewest associated TCRs, DRB1 alleles the most. Several of the most significant clusters appeared, in a later analysis, to be linked to common viral pathogens.

The J gene is TRBJ2-5, the V gene TRBV5-1, with D perhaps TRBD2 (5 bases). The sample was PBMCs. This receptor was taken from a woman between 50 and 59 years old in good health and CMV-seropositive. The CDR3 region has the DNA TGCGCCAGCAGCACCTCGGGGATATTTGTAGAGACCCAGTACTTC. Encoded protein: CASSTSGIFVETQYF.